The 16 T cell receptor beta chains listed next were all sequenced from one sample in a study of OX40 agonist ivuxolimab in advanced cancers. Clones were read by immunoSEQ multiplex PCR, and TCRdb kept only the in-frame ones, dropping some. The top ten clones hold more than 0.95% of a sample with tens of thousands of clones, around 84% of them seen once. The material sequenced was CD4+ or CD8+ T cells sorted from blood, taken in a trial of the OX40 agonist ivuxolimab. The receptors stem from an adult with an advanced solid tumor such as melanoma, head and neck, liver or kidney cancer.

The rearrangement links TRBV6-5 to TRBJ1-2, with 9 bases lining up with TRBD1. Germline CDR1 MNHEY, CDR2 SVGAGI. The CDR3 loop spans 16 amino acids. V shed 2 bases and J 4 bases; nucleotides not matched to a gene: 8. The CDR3 nucleotides are TGTGCCAGCAGTTACCTCGGGACAGGGCAAGCCTATGGCTACACCTTC. Translation: CASSYLGTGQAYGYTF.

The chain carries TRBV9 and TRBJ2-3, with 14 bases fitting TRBD2. The CDR3 extends over 16 amino acids. The germline gives CDR1 SGDLS, CDR2 YYNGEE. Trimming took 4 bases from V and 11 from J; bases not matched to a gene: 12. The CDR3 coding sequence is TGTGCCAGCAGCCTCTCCGGGACTAGCGGGGGCCAAGGGCAGTATTTT. This encodes CASSLSGTSGGQGQYF.

The CDR3 spells CASSLTTGGTEAFF. CDR3 DNA: TGCGCCAGCAGCTTAACGACAGGGGGTACTGAAGCTTTCTTT. The genes are TRBV5-1 and TRBJ1-1; 9 bases align to TRBD1. Germline-derived CDR1 and CDR2 are SGHRS and YFSETQ. The CDR3 is 14 amino acids. J was trimmed by 5 bases and V by 2 bases; bases with no gene match: 4.

The chain links TRBV6-1 to TRBJ2-1, with unresolved D. The CDR3 runs to 14 residues. V lost 3 bases to trimming and J lost 5 bases, with 11 bases between them. Looked up from germline, CDR1 is MNHNS and CDR2 is SASEGT. DNA for the CDR3: TGTGCCAGCAGTGACCCGAAAGAAAACAATGAGCAGTTCTTC. Its translation: CASSDPKENNEQFF.

The genes are TRBV7-8 and TRBJ1-5; weak D call: TRBD1 (5 bases). V lost 1 base and J lost 3, with 10 bases in between. CDR3 length: 15 amino acids. The V gene's germline CDR1 is SGHVS and CDR2 FQNEAQ. Here the CDR3 reads CASSLGTLLNQPQHF. DNA for the CDR3: TGTGCCAGCAGCTTAGGGACATTGCTCAATCAGCCCCAGCATTTT.

As for this clone: The same CDR3 arises from other DNA sequences in this sample as well. This chain connects TRBV6-1 to TRBJ2-7; 7 bases line up with TRBD1. Germline V gene lookup returns CDR1 MNHNS and CDR2 SASEGT. V lost 1 base and J lost 3; bases outside the gene matches: 3. The CDR3 is made up of 14 amino acids. Here the CDR3 reads CASSEGGQHYEQYF. For the CDR3, the DNA is TGTGCCAGCAGTGAAGGGGGACAGCACTACGAGCAGTACTTC.

The chain joins TRBV2 to TRBJ1-2; D ambiguous. From germline, CDR1 is SNHLY and CDR2 FYNNEI. The CDR3 runs to 11 residues. Between the trimmed V and J ends, which lost 7 bases and 2 bases, there was a span of 5 bases. The CDR3 spells CASTANYGYTF. CDR3 coding DNA: TGTGCCAGCACTGCGAACTATGGCTACACCTTC.

This chain connects TRBV20-1 to TRBJ2-1; no clear D gene. Germline-derived CDR1 and CDR2 are DFQATT and SNEGSKA (reference sequence). The CDR3 has 11 amino acids. V was shortened by 5 bases and J by 5 bases, with 7 bases between the two germline ends. This chain's CDR3 is CSAYMNNEQFF. DNA for the CDR3: TGCAGTGCTTATATGAACAATGAGCAGTTCTTC.

This rearrangement joins TRBV7-2 to TRBJ2-7; 8 bases fit TRBD1. Trimming took 0 bases from V and 4 from J; bases not matched to a gene: 11. There are 17 residues in the CDR3. CDR1 is SGHTA and CDR2 is FQGNSA in the germline V gene. The CDR3 spells CASSLADHRGRGYEQYF. In nucleotides, the CDR3 is TGTGCCAGCAGCTTAGCCGACCACAGGGGGAGAGGATACGAGCAGTACTTC. Supplemented by reference TRBV7-2 and TRBJ2-7, the full variable domain reads GAGVSQSPSNKVTEKGKDVELRCDPISGHTALYWYRQSLGQGLEFLIYFQGNSAPDKSGLPSDRFSAERTGGSVSTLTIQRTQQEDSAVYLCASSLADHRGRGYEQYFGPGTRLTVT.

V is TRBV9 and J is TRBJ2-3; no firm D call. V was clipped by 1 base and J by 0 bases, with 6 bases between them. The V gene's germline CDR1 is SGDLS and CDR2 YYNGEE. The CDR3 contains 14 residues. Written as DNA, the CDR3 is TGTGCCAGCAGCGTAAGAACTAGCACAGATACGCAGTATTTT. It encodes CASSVRTSTDTQYF.

This sequence joins TRBV29-1 and TRBJ2-7, with D perhaps matching TRBD1 or TRBD2 (5 bases each). V lost 7 bases and J lost 6, with 25 bases in between. The CDR3 covers 15 residues. Germline assignment: CDR1 SQVTM and CDR2 ANQGSEA. The CDR3 coding sequence is TGCAGCGCCATGGGATTCCCGGGACGGGCTATCGAGCAGTACTTC. This sequence encodes CSAMGFPGRAIEQYF.

V gene TRBV5-4 combines with J gene TRBJ1-6; 7 nucleotides match TRBD1. Germline-derived CDR1 and CDR2 are SGHNT and YYREEE (reference sequence). This CDR3 is built from 15 residues. Trimming took 0 bases from V and 9 from J; bases not matched to a gene: 6. CDR3 protein: CASSLVVQGSSPLHF. The DNA of the CDR3 is TGTGCCAGCAGCTTGGTTGTACAGGGGAGTTCACCCCTCCACTTT.

J is TRBJ2-1 and V is TRBV29-1, with a tentative D call TRBD2 (5 bases). Per germline, CDR1 SQVTM and CDR2 ANQGSEA. The ends were cut back, 7 bases at V and 5 bases at J, with 15 bases in the middle. This CDR3 has 13 residues. The DNA for the CDR3 is TGCAGCGCCTCAAGGAGGCCCGACAATGAGCAGTTCTTC. Protein sequence: CSASRRPDNEQFF.

The CDR3 is CASSLTGGKETQYF. CDR3 nucleotide sequence: TGTGCCAGCAGTCTGACAGGGGGAAAGGAGACCCAGTACTTC. This sequence joins TRBV6-1 and TRBJ2-5, with 9 positions matching TRBD1. There are 14 residues in the CDR3. Germline trimming cut 5 bases from V and 5 bases from J; bases unmatched to any gene: 6. The germline V gene encodes CDR1 MNHNS and CDR2 SASEGT.

On this clone: Within the sample, other DNA sequences also encode this same CDR3. The rearrangement uses TRBV2 and TRBJ1-2; the D is unclear. The CDR3 runs to 13 residues. CDR1 and CDR2 from the germline V gene are SNHLY and FYNNEI. Trimming removed 3 bases at V and 0 bases at J, with 5 bases between. Written as DNA, the CDR3 is TGTGCCAGCAGTGACACTGCTAACTATGGCTACACCTTC. It specifies CASSDTANYGYTF. Full variable domain (outside the CDR3, taken from reference TRBV2 and TRBJ1-2): EPEVTQTPSHQVTQMGQEVILRCVPISNHLYFYWYRQILGQKVEFLVSFYNNEISEKSEIFDDQFSVERPDGSNFTLKIRSTKLEDSAMYFCASSDTANYGYTFGSGTRLTVV.

The chain has TRBV6-5 and TRBJ1-2; 10 bases agree with TRBD1. In germline, CDR1 is MNHEY, CDR2 SVGAGI. The CDR3 covers 15 residues. The J segment lost 8 bases and the V segment lost 7 bases, leaving 13 bases of the junction unmatched. This CDR3 reads CASTLRQGAAKGYTF. In DNA, the CDR3 is TGTGCCAGCACCCTCCGACAGGGGGCGGCGAAAGGCTACACCTTC.